The text below deals with one TCR beta chain. Its antigen target is currently unknown. There are no base qualities to consult, and no much larger clone falls within one base. TCRbeta CDR3 regions were amplified from genomic DNA by means of the immunoSEQ Assay, a bias-controlled multiplex PCR. The study's processing was this. Within the assay, amplification of reference gene primers was used to estimate how many nucleated cells each sample contained. To quantify the absolute abundance of each unique TCRbeta CDR3 rearrangement, sequence reads were collapsed and filtered. For each sample, productive Simpson clonality was calculated by taking the square root of Simpson's diversity index across productive rearrangements. The source is immuneACCESS, and TCRdb retained only in-frame sequences with V and J called. Part of the clones is not carried over; for the studies checked, unresolved V genes explain less than half of this, and the remainder is unexplained. V, J and clone size are those of that table, while D and trimming were read from the DNA. The sample includes about 210,000 clones, with around 90% observed a single time. The ten largest clones add up to 1.5% to 2% of the sample.

The data derive from a study of blood T cell repertoires in COVID-19 (dated by TCRdb to the early 2020s). Context from the whole study: The collaborator samples originated in the United States, Italy and Spain and spanned the acute and convalescent phases of COVID-19. The material from the prospective study consisted of cDNA or gDNA derived from T cells, B-cell-depleted T cells, or PBMCs. Deeply sampled blood TCRbeta repertoires from subjects exposed to, actively infected with, or recovered from COVID-19 were included in the dataset. The repertoires were made available in a free public database intended to serve as a resource for research on the immune response to SARS-CoV-2. Samples came from the ongoing ImmuneRACE study (first 160 participants) plus 1,254 subjects from 6 global collaborators. Sample metadata almost always included a de-identified subject ID, COVID-19 status, age in years and sex. Where available, HLA class I and class II types were obtained from metadata supplied by the sample provider rather than from assay-based typing. Results the study describes overall, beyond this receptor: The quantity of clinical and demographic metadata differed by source and by participant and was supplied without curation.

Collaborating institutions collected whole blood in K2EDTA tubes following their own protocols. For TCRbeta analysis, collaborator samples were shipped as frozen whole blood, as isolated PBMCs, or as DNA extracted from either sample type. CDR1 SGHNT and CDR2 YYREEE are derived from the germline V gene (reference sequence). The CDR3 sequence holds 14 residues, the cysteine and phenylalanine included. Only the CDR3 DNA is retained, 42 bases long and in frame from the first base. V lost 2 bases and J lost 7 bases, and the count of bases not matched to a germline gene is 9. The sequence derives from a man between 65 and 85 years old with acute or convalescent COVID-19. Sequences were obtained from peripheral blood. Recombination connected TRBV5-4 to TRBJ2-7, with 7 junctional bases fitting TRBD2. The sequenced DNA is TGTGCCAGCAGCTTCGGGGGGACCCAGCGGGAGCAGTACTTC. This yields the protein CASSFGGTQREQYF.